These T cell receptor beta chains were read from a single sample in a study of blood T cells in healthy people across ages. One entry per CDR3 protein results from TCRdb running MiXCR on the 5' RACE reads. This table holds approximately 900,000 distinct CDR3 sequences, around 49% found once. Input material: blood. The receptors shown here come from a man aged 25 to 45 in good health. Both conserved end residues are part of each CDR3. Fields, in order: J gene, V gene, CDR3 protein.

>TRBJ2-7|TRBV6-2/TRBV6-3
CASTSPGTEAYEQYF
>TRBJ1-2|TRBV28
CASKRPQGYGYTF
>TRBJ2-1|TRBV11-3
CASSYSGGSHNEQFF
>TRBJ2-5|TRBV12-3/TRBV12-4
CASSRKEETQYF
>TRBJ1-5|TRBV6-2/TRBV6-3
CASSYSIAGWGQPQHF
>TRBJ2-1|TRBV7-2
CASSLRDGGYNEQFF
>TRBJ2-1|TRBV4-3
CASSQGYRGSYNEQFF
>TRBJ2-1|TRBV7-9
CASSPGRTSGNNEQFF
>TRBJ2-7|TRBV28
CASSLSGTGQGEQYF
>TRBJ1-2|TRBV2
CADRGPSGNYGYTF
>TRBJ2-5|TRBV5-5
CASSYLRGPQETQYF
>TRBJ1-6|TRBV12-3/TRBV12-4
CASSFRAINSPLHF
>TRBJ2-3|TRBV14
CASSQVQGSTDTQYF
>-|TRBV29-1
CSVGRARETQYF
>-|TRBV5-1
CASSATNTDEQYF
>TRBJ1-5|TRBV2
CASSLSQDSNQPQHF
>TRBJ1-6|TRBV7-2
CASSTAIGGGNSPLHF
>TRBJ2-2|TRBV7-8
CASSLAGTMLTGELFF
>TRBJ1-4|TRBV5-6
CASSRGRTDEKLFF
>TRBJ2-7|TRBV20-1
CSARDPDRRSYEQYF
>-|TRBV7-9
CASSTGTESRETQYF
>TRBJ1-1|TRBV12-3/TRBV12-4
CASSPWTGLNTEAFF
>TRBJ2-7|TRBV20-1
CSAIKTPGSSYEQYF
>TRBJ2-7|TRBV6-5
CASSPGNGRYEQYF
>TRBJ2-7|TRBV27
CASRLTGQPYEQYF
>TRBJ1-1|TRBV5-1
CASSLEGLEAFF
>TRBJ2-1|TRBV7-9
CASSLGLRNEQFF
>TRBJ2-5|TRBV7-9
CASSSRSRRDRGLQETQYF
>TRBJ2-7|TRBV27
CASSLGPSDGQPYEQYF
>TRBJ2-5|TRBV12-3/TRBV12-4
CVSSLGGVDRTQYF
>TRBJ1-2|TRBV3-1
CASSQEGTRRTGKGYTF
>-|TRBV29-1
CSAGTRYNEQYF
>TRBJ2-7|TRBV11-2
CASSLATYYEQYF